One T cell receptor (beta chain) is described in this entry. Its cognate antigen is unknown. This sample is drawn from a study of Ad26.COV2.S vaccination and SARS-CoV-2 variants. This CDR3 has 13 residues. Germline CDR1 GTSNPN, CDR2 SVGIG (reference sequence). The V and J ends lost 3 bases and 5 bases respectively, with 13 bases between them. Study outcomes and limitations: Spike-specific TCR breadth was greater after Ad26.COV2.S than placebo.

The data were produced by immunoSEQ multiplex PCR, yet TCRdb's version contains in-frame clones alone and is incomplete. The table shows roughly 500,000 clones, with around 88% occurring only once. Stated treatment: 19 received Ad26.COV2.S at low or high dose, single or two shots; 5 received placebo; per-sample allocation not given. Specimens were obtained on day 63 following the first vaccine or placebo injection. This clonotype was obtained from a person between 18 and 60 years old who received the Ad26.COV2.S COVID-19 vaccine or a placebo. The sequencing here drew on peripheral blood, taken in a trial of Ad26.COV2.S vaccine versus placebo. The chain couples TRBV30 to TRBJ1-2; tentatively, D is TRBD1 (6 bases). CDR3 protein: CAWSKQGWYGYTF. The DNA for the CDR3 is TGTGCCTGGAGCAAACAGGGATGGTATGGCTACACCTTC.